Here is one T cell receptor beta chain with its context. Its cognate antigen is unknown. The data are from a study of CD8 T cells in Susac syndrome. The CDR3 runs 14 residues. Germline lookup yields CDR1 SGDLS and CDR2 YYNGEE. The ends were cut back, 0 bases at V and 4 bases at J, with 7 bases in the middle. Study observations and caveats: It was acknowledged in the study that its TCR sequencing and HLA analysis involved a relatively small number of individuals.

The RNA, about 0.5 to 1 ug, was put through reverse transcription using random hexamers. MiXCR, applied by TCRdb to the immunoSEQ multiplex PCR reads, yields one record per CDR3 protein. The data show 100,000 to 150,000 distinct CDR3 sequences, roughly 94% seen once. Sequencing of TCR beta was performed on blood CD8+ and CD4+ T cells. TEMRA cells were FACS-enriched, unlike CD8+ and CD4+ T cells, which were negatively isolated. Sequenced input: CD4+ T cells from PBMCs. This sequence joins TRBV9 and TRBJ2-2; D ambiguous. The source is a human donor with multiple sclerosis. The CDR3, as DNA: TGTGCCAGCAGCGTAGAACTATCCACCGGGGAGCTGTTTTTT. The encoded protein is CASSVELSTGELFF.